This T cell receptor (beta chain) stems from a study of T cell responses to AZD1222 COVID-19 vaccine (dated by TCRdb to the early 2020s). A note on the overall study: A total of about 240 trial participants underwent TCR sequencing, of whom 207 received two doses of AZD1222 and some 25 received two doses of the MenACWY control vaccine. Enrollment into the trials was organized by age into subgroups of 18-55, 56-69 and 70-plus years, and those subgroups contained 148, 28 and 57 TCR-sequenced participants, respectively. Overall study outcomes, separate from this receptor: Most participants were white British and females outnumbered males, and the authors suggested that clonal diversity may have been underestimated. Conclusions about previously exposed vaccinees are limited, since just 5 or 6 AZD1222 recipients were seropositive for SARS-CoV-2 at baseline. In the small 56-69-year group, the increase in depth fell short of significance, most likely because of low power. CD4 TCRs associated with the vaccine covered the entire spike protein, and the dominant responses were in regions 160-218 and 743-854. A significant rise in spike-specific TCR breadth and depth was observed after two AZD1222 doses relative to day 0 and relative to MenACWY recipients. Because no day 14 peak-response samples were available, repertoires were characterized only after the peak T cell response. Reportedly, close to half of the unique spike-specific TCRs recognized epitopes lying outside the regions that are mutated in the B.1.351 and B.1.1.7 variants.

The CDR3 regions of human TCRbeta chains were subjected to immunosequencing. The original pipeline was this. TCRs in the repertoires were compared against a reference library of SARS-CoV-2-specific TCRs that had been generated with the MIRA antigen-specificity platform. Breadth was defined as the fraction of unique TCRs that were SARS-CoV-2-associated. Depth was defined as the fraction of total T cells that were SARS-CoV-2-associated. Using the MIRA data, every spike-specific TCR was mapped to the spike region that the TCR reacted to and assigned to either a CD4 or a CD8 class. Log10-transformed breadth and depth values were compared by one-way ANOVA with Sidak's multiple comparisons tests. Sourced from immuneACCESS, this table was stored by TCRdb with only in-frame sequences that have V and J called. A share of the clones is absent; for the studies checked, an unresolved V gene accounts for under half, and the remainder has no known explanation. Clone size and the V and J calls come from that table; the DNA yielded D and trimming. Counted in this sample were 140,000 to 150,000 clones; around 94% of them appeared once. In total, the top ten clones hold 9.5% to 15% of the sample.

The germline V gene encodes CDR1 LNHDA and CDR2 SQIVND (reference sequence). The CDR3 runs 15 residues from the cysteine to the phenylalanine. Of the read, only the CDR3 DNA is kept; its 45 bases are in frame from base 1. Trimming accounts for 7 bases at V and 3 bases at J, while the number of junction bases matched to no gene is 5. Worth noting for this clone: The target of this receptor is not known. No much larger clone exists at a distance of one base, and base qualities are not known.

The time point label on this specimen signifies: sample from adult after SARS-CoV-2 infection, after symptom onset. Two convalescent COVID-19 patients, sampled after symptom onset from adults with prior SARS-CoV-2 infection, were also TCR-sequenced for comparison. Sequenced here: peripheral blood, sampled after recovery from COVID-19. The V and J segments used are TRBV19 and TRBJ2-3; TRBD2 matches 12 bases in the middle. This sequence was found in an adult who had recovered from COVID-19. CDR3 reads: CASTLLAGGTDTQYF. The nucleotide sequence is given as TGTGCCAGTACCCTACTAGCGGGGGGAACAGATACGCAGTATTTT.